This entry features one TCR beta chain sequence. This clonotype was seen a single time. It lacks a known antigen. No much larger clone is present one base from it, and per-base qualities are unavailable. One read alone is weak evidence. TCR cDNA was synthesized by 5'RACE template switching, which introduced a universal primer site and unique molecular identifiers. Priming for cDNA synthesis came from both the TCR alpha and TCR beta constant segments. Two PCR steps were used to amplify libraries, with sample barcodes and sequencing adapters being added in the second step. Sequencing of libraries was done on Illumina HiSeq 2500 (2x100 bp) or NovaSeq (2x150 bp). From the authors' description of their analysis: MIGEC handled demultiplexing of reads and collapsing into UMI consensus sequences, while MiXCR performed V(D)J alignment. Vaccine-responding clonotypes were defined with edgeR using replicate PBMC samples, requiring FDR below 0.01 and a log2 fold change above 5 up to day 15. Each bulk clonotype was labeled CD4 or CD8 based on which sequenced repertoire, CD4 or CD8, contained the clonotype at higher abundance. TCRdb trimmed public reads at Q25 via fastp, called clones via MiXCR and kept in-frame beta chains. Entries are consolidated by CDR3 protein sequence, retaining the most common genes and DNA. The V and J calls follow TCRdb's processing rather than the paper's. In this sample the table shows 500,000 to 650,000 distinct CDR3 sequences, roughly an eighth of which occur a single time. The top ten clonotypes cover around 14% of the sample.

A distance of 16 bases separates the germline ends of V and J, which lose 5 bases and 1 base respectively. The germline V gene (reference sequence) supplies CDR1 DFQATT and CDR2 SNEGSKA. From the cysteine up to the phenylalanine, the CDR3 has a length of 15 residues. The retained sequence is limited to the CDR3, 45 bases, with the frame set at the first base. The treatment or condition tag for this specimen amounts to: live attenuated yellow fever vaccine strain. At each blood-draw timepoint, two biological replicates of bulk PBMCs were collected. PBMCs were isolated from peripheral blood using a standard Ficoll-Paque protocol. TriZol was used to extract RNA from bulk PBMCs, from CD4 and CD8 fractions, and from dextramer-positive and dextramer-negative fractions. This sample is part of a study of T cells after yellow fever vaccination (dated by TCRdb to about 2019). Study-wide context: The SMART-Seq v4 Ultra Low Input RNA kit was used to prepare libraries from fractions with low cell numbers. Bulk TCR alpha and beta repertoires were sequenced longitudinally to track T-cell clones before and after primary and booster YFV17D yellow fever vaccination. Two healthy male donors, one aged 18 to 30 and one aged 30 to 40 years, were included in the cohort. Blood was collected at multiple timepoints before and after primary and secondary immunization, and bulk PBMC replicates and cell subsets were isolated. Study-level results and caveats: Only a couple of donors were included in the study, so the extent to which the findings can be generalized is limited. Computational filtering was needed because FACS-sorted repertoires could contain abundant contaminating clonotypes from the bulk population. After the booster, most of the clones that had expanded following primary vaccination were detected again (almost 98% of CD4 and roughly 88% of CD8), which suggests that memory was broadly maintained. A small share of clonotypes occurred in both CD4 and CD8 compartments, likely arising from convergent recombination. The secondary T-cell response was found to be weaker but faster than the primary response, with a peak reached on day 5 rather than on day 15.

In this chain, TRBV20-1 is recombined with TRBJ2-3, with the D gene uncertain. The sequencing used PBMCs, collected on the day of the yellow fever booster vaccination. The TCR was taken from a man aged 25-45 years who received the YFV17D yellow fever vaccine. Here is the DNA: TGCAGTGCTCTTATGGTCGCCAGCGGCACAGATACGCAGTATTTT. Its coded protein is CSALMVASGTDTQYF.